This is a list of T cell receptor beta chains from one sample in a study of CXCR3-negative and CXCR3-positive naive CD8 T cells. Reanalyzing the 5' RACE reads, TCRdb keeps one entry per CDR3 protein, without DNA. The sample totals over 35,000 distinct CDR3 sequences; its top ten clones hold over 2%. The specimen was naive CXCR3- CD8+ T cells from blood. Source of these receptors: a human donor in good health. Some clones in this sample may be carry-over from other donors' samples. Both conserved end residues are part of each CDR3. The order of the fields is J gene, V gene, CDR3 length, CDR3 protein.

TRBJ2-6 TRBV3-1 16 CASTRPGPSGANVLTF
TRBJ2-1 TRBV5-5 16 CASSLGSSLSYNEQFF
TRBJ1-6 TRBV4-1 15 CASSQDLRSNSPLHF
TRBJ2-1 TRBV7-6 16 CASSFSGQGPYNEQFF
TRBJ2-1 TRBV7-8 14 CASSPTSGLNEQFF
TRBJ2-3 TRBV14 20 CASSALLEAGRVTSTDTQYF
TRBJ1-2 TRBV7-2 13 CASSSQTDPGYTF
TRBJ2-3 TRBV6-2/TRBV6-3 16 CASSTVAGDLRDTQYF
TRBJ2-3 TRBV19 12 CASDAGTDTQYF
TRBJ2-2 TRBV6-4 16 CASSGPGESNTGELFF
TRBJ2-5 TRBV2 15 CASTPSRGRPETQYF
TRBJ2-7 TRBV20-1 14 CSASVAGDPGEQYF
TRBJ1-6 TRBV2 12 CASSEPYSPLHF
TRBJ1-5 TRBV20-1 16 CSARDPQLGANQPQHF
TRBJ2-7 TRBV28 15 CASSQQALGGVEQYF
TRBJ2-7 TRBV28 15 CASTPLGGHDYEQYF
TRBJ1-1 TRBV12-3/TRBV12-4 13 CASSTGGGTEAFF
TRBJ2-5 TRBV20-1 16 CSAQNPIQTPEGTQYF
TRBJ2-3 TRBV19 13 CATGERGSDTQYF
TRBJ2-7 TRBV27 16 CASSPTQLAGVWEQYF
TRBJ1-2 TRBV5-1 13 CASSWAGPADYTF
TRBJ1-2 TRBV3-1 13 CASSSGAGYGYTF
TRBJ2-2 TRBV20-1 13 CSASFRHDGELFF
TRBJ2-1 TRBV7-9 14 CASSPKVMVNEQFF
TRBJ2-7 TRBV7-2 19 CASSLTSRGAGTNSYEQYF
TRBJ1-2 TRBV19 15 CASRDGDISMDGYTF
TRBJ1-1 TRBV5-1 15 CASRLVSGGYTEAFF
TRBJ2-7 TRBV3-1 14 CASSQDGRTYEQYF
TRBJ1-1 TRBV7-6 13 CASSSGTVNEAFF
TRBJ1-1 TRBV27 13 CASSLYGGAEAFF
TRBJ2-5 TRBV28 14 CASSLPRSQETQYF